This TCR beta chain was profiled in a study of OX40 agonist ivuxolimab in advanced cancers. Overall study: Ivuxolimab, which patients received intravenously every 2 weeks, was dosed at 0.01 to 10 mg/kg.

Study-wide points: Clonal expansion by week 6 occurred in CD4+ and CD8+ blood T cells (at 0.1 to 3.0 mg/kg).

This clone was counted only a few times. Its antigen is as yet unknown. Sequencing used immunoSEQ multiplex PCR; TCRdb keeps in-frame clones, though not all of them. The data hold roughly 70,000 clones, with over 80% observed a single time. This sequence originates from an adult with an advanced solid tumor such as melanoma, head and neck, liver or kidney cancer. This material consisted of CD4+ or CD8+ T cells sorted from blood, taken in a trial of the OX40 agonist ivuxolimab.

CDR3 bases: TGTGCCAGCAGCCATCCTGACAGTTCGGGCTACACCTTC. Amino acids: CASSHPDSSGYTF. The chain combines TRBV7-9 with TRBJ1-2; possible D gene TRBD1, 5 bases. Germline CDR1 reads SEHNR; CDR2 reads FQNEAQ (reference sequence). V was trimmed by 5 bases and J by 8 bases, leaving 15 bases between them. The CDR3 extends over 13 amino acids.